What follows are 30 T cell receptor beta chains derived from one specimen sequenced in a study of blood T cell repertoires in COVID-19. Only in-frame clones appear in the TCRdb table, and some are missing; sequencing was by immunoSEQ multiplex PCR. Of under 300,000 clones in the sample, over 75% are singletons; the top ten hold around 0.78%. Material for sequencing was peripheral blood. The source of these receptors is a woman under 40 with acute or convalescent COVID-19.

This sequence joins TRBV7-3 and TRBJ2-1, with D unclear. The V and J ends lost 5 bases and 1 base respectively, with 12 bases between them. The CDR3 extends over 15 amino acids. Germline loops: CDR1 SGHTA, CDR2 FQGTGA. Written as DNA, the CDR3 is TGTGCCAGCAGCGAGCTGGGCATATCCTACAATGAGCAGTTCTTC. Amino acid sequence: CASSELGISYNEQFF.

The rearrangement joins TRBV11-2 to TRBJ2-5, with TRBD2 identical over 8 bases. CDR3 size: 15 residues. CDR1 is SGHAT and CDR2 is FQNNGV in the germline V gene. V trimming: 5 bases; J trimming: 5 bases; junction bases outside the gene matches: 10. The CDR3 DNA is TGTGCCAGCAGCCCCGGGGCGGGAGGTTGGGAGACCCAGTACTTC. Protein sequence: CASSPGAGGWETQYF.

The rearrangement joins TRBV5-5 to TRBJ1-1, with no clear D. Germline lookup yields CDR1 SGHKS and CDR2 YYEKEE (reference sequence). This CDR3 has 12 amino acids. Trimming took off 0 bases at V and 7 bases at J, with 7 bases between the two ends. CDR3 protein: CASSLGGDEAFF. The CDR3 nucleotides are TGTGCCAGCAGCTTGGGAGGAGATGAAGCTTTCTTT.

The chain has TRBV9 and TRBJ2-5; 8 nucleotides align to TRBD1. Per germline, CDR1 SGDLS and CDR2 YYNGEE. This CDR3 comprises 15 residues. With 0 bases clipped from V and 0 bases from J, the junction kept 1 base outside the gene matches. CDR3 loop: CASSVGQGNQETQYF. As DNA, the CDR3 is TGTGCCAGCAGCGTAGGACAGGGGAACCAAGAGACCCAGTACTTC.

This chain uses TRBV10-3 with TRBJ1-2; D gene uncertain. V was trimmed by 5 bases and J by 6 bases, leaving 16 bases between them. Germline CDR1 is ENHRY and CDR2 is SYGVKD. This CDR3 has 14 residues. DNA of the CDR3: TGTGCCATCAGTTGGACTCCCCGTTCGGATGGCTACACCTTC. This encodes CAISWTPRSDGYTF.

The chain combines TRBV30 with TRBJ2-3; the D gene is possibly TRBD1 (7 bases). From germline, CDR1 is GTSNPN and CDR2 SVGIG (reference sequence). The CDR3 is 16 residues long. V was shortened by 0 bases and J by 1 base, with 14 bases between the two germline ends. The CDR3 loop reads CAWSVRGRGGTDTQYF. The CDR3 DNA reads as TGTGCCTGGAGTGTACGTGGCAGGGGGGGCACAGATACGCAGTATTTT.

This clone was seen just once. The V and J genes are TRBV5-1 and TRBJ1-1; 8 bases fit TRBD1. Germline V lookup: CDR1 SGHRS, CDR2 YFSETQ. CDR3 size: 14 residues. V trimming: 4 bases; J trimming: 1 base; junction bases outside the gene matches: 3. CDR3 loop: CASSGGTGNTEAFF. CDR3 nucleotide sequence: TGCGCCAGCAGCGGGGGGACAGGGAACACTGAAGCTTTCTTT.

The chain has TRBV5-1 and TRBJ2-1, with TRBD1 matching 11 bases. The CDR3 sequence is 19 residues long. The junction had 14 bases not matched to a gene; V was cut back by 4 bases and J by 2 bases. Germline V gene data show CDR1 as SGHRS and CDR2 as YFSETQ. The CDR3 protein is CASSPTGQGAPRAYNEQFF. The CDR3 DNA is TGCGCCAGCAGCCCCACTGGACAGGGGGCGCCCCGGGCCTACAATGAGCAGTTCTTC.

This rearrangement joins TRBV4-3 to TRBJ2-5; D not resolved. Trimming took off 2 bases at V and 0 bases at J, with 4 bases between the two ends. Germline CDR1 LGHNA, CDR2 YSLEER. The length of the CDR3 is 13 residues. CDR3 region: CASSQRHQETQYF. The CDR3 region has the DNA TGCGCCAGCAGCCAACGTCACCAAGAGACCCAGTACTTC.

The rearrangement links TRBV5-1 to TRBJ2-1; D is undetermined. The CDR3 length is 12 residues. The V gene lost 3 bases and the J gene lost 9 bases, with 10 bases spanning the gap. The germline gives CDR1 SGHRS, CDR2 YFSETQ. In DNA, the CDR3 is TGCGCCAGCAGCTCTAAGCTGCTTGAGCAGTTCTTC. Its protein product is CASSSKLLEQFF.

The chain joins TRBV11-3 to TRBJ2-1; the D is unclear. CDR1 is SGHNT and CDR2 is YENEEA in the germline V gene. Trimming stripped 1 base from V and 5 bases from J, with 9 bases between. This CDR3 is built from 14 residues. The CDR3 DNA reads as TGTGCCAGCAGCTTAGGCCGCAGCGACAATGAGCAGTTCTTC. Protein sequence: CASSLGRSDNEQFF. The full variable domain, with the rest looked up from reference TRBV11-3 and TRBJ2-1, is EAGVVQSPRYKIIEKKQPVAFWCNPISGHNTLYWYLQNLGQGPELLIRYENEEAVDDSQLPKDRFSAERLKGVDSTLKIQPAELGDSAVYLCASSLGRSDNEQFFGPGTRLTVL.

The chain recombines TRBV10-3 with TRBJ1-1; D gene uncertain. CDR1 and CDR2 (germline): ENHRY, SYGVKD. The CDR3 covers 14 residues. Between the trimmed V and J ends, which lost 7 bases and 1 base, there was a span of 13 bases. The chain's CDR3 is CAIKVTEQNTEAFF. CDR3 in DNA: TGTGCCATCAAGGTTACAGAACAGAACACTGAAGCTTTCTTT.

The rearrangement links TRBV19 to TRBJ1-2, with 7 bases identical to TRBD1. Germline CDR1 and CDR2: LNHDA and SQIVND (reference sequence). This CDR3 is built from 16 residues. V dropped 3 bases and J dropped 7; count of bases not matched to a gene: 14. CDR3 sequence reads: CASSIRPGGIAVGYTF. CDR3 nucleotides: TGTGCCAGTAGTATCCGACCAGGGGGAATTGCGGTTGGCTACACCTTC. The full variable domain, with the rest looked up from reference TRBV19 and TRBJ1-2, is DGGITQSPKYLFRKEGQNVTLSCEQNLNHDAMYWYRQDPGQGLRLIYYSQIVNDFQKGDIAEGYSVSREKKESFPLTVTSAQKNPTAFYLCASSIRPGGIAVGYTFGSGTRLTVV.

The CDR3 loop reads CASSATGGRGNGYTF. The CDR3 DNA sequence: TGTGCCAGCAGCGCTACAGGGGGTCGGGGAAATGGCTACACCTTC. The V gene is TRBV6-5, the J gene TRBJ1-2; 8 bases are a match to TRBD1. This CDR3 comprises 15 residues. Germline V CDR1 and CDR2: MNHEY, SVGAGI. Trimming took 6 bases from V and 6 from J; bases not matched to a gene: 12.

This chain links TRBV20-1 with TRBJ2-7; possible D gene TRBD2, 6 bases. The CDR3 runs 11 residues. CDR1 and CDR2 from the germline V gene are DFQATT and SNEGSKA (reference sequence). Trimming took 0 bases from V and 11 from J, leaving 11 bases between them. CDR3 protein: CSARDGGREYF. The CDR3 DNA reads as TGCAGTGCTAGAGATGGAGGGAGAGAGTACTTC.

The CDR3 nucleotides are TGTGCCAGCAGCTTATTCGCGGATACCTACAATGAGCAGTTCTTC. It yields the protein CASSLFADTYNEQFF. The chain is built from TRBV7-2 and TRBJ2-1; the D is unclear. The CDR3 contains 15 residues. Per germline, CDR1 SGHTA and CDR2 FQGNSA. Trimming took 2 bases from V and 2 from J, leaving 10 bases between them.

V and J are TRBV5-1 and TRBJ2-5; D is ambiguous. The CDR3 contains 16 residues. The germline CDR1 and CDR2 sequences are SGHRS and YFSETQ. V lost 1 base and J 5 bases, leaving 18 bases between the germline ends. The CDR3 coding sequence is TGCGCCAGCAGCTTGAACCCTCCCAATAACCGGGAGACCCAGTACTTC. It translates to CASSLNPPNNRETQYF.

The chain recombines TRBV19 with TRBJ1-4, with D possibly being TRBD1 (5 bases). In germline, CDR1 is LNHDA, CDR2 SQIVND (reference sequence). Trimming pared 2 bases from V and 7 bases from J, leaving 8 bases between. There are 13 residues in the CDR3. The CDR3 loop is CASSIQGIEKLFF. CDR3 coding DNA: TGTGCCAGTAGTATACAGGGCATTGAAAAACTGTTTTTT.

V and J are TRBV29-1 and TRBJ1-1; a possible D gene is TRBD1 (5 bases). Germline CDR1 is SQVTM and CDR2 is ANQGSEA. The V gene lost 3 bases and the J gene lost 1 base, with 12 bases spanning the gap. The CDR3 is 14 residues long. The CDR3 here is CSVDGNGANTEAFF. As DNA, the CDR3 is TGCAGCGTTGATGGTAATGGGGCGAACACTGAAGCTTTCTTT.

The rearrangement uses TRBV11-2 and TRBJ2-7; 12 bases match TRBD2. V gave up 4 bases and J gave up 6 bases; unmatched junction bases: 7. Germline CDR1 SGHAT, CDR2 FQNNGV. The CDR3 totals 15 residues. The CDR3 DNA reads TGTGCCAGCAGCTCTCGGCTAGCGGGAGGGCTCGAGCAGTACTTC. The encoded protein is CASSSRLAGGLEQYF.

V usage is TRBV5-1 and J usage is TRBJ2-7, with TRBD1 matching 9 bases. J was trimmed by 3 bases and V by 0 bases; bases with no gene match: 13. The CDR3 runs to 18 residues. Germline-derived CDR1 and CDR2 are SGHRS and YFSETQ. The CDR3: CASSLGAPGQGKFYEQYF. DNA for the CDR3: TGCGCCAGCAGCTTGGGAGCTCCCGGACAGGGGAAGTTCTACGAGCAGTACTTC.

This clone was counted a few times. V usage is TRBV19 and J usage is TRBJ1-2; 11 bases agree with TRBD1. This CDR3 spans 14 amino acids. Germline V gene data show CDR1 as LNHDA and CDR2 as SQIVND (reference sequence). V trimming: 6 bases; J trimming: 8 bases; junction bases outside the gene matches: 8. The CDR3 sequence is CASSIGQGAKGYTF. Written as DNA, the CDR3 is TGTGCCAGTAGCATCGGACAGGGGGCGAAAGGCTACACCTTC.

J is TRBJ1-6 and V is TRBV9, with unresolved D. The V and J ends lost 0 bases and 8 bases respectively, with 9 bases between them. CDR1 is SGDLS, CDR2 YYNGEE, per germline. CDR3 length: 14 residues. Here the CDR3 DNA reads TGTGCCAGCAGCGTAGTCGACTTTGATTCACCCCTCCACTTT. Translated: CASSVVDFDSPLHF.

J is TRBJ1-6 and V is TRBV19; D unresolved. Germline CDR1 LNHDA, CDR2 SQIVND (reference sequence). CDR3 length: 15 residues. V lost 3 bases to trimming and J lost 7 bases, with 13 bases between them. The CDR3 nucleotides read TGTGCCAGTAGTATGTTTCCTCCGAGAAATTCACCCCTCCACTTT. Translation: CASSMFPPRNSPLHF.

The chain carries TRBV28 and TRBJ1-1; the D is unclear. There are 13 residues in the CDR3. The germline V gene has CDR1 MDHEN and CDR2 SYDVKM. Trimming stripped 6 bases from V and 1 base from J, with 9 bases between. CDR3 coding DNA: TGTGCCAGCAGCACATATCAGAACACTGAAGCTTTCTTT. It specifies CASSTYQNTEAFF. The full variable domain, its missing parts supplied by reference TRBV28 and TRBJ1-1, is DVKVTQSSRYLVKRTGEKVFLECVQDMDHENMFWYRQDPGLGLRLIYFSYDVKMKEKGDIPEGYSVSREKKERFSLILESASTNQTSMYLCASSTYQNTEAFFGQGTRLTVV.

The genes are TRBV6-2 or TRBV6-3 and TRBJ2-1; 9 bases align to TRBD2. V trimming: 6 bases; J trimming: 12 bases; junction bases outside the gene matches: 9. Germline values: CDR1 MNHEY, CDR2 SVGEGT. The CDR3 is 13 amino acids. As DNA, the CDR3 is TGTGCCAGCAGCCCCGGCGCTAGCGGGGTGCAGTTCTTC. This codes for CASSPGASGVQFF.

The CDR3 DNA reads as TGTGCCAGCAGTGAATTTTGGCGGATAAGTGCCTCCTACGAGCAGTACTTC. It is translated as CASSEFWRISASYEQYF. V is TRBV6-1 and J is TRBJ2-7, with D hard to call. This CDR3 is built from 17 residues. Trimming removed 2 bases from V and 0 bases from J, with 17 bases in between. Germline CDR1 reads MNHNS; CDR2 reads SASEGT.

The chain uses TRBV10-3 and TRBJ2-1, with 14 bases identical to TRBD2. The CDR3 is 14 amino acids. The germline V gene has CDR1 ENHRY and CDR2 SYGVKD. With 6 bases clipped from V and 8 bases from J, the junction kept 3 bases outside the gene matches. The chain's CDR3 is CAIRPGLAGDEQFF. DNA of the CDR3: TGTGCCATCAGACCGGGACTAGCGGGAGATGAGCAGTTCTTC.

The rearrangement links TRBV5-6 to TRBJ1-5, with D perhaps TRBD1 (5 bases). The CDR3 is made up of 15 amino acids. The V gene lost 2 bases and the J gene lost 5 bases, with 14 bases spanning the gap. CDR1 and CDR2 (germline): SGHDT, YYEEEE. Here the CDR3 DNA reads TGTGCCAGCAGCTTTTTCCTTTGGGGGGATCAGCCCCAGCATTTT. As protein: CASSFFLWGDQPQHF.

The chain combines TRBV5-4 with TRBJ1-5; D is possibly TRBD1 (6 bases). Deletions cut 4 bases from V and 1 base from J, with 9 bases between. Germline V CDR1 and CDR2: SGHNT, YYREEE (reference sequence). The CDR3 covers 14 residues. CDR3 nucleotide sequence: TGTGCCAGCAGCCTGACAGGAAGCAATCAGCCCCAGCATTTT. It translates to CASSLTGSNQPQHF.